Below, one T cell receptor beta chain is given with its context. The sample comes from a study of blood T cell repertoires in COVID-19. The cohort comprised adults aged about 18 to 90 years residing in 20 to 25 US areas. The CDR3 contains 13 residues. V was shortened by 2 bases and J by 7 bases, with 11 bases between the two germline ends. CDR1 and CDR2 (germline): MNHNY, SVGAGI (reference sequence). Using immunoSEQ multiplex PCR, the repertoire was profiled, and TCRdb retains in-frame clones only, with some absent. Among 100,000 to 150,000 clones listed, 65% to 90% were seen once. Material: PBMCs or T cells enriched from blood (not recorded which). This clonotype was sampled from a woman aged 50 to 65 who had recovered from COVID-19. The chain uses TRBV6-6 and TRBJ1-1; D is ambiguous. CDR3 loop: CASSYPIKNEAFF. As DNA, the CDR3 is TGTGCCAGCAGTTACCCCATCAAAAATGAAGCTTTCTTT.